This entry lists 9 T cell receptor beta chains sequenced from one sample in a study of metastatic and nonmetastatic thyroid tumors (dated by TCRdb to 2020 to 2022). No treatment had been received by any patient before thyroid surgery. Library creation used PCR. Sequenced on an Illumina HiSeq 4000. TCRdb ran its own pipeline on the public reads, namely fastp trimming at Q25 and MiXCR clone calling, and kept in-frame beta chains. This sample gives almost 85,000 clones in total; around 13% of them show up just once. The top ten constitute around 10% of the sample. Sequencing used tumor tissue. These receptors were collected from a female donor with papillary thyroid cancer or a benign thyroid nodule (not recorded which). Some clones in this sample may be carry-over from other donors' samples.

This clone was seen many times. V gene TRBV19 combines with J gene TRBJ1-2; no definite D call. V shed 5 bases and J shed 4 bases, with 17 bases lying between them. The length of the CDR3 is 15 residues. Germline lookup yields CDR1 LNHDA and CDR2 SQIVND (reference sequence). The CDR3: CASSLDASPTYGYTF. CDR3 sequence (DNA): TGTGCCAGTAGTTTGGACGCCTCCCCTACCTATGGCTACACCTTC.

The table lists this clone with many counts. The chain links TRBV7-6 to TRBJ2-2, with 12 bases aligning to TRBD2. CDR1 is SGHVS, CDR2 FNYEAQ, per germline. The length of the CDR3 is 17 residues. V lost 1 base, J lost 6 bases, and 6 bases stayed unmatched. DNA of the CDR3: TGTGCCAGCAGCTTAGATACCCTAGCGGGAGGGCCCGGGGAGCTGTTTTTT. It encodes CASSLDTLAGGPGELFF.

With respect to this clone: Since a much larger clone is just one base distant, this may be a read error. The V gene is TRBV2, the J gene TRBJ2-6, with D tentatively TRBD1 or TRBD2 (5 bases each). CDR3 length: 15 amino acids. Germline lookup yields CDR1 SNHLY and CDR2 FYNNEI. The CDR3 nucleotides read TGTGCCAGGACGGGGCGGAACTCTGGGGCCAACGCCCTGACTTTC. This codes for CARTGRNSGANALTF.

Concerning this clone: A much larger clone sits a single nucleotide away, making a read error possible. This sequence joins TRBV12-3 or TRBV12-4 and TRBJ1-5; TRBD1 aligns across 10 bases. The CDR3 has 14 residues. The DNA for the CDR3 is TGTGCCAGAGGACAGGGGGATTGCAATCGGCCCCAGCATTTT. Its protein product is CARGQGDCNRPQHF.

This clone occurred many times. The CDR3 DNA follows: TGTGCCAGCAGTTTCAGGGGAAACGGCAATCAGCCCCAGCATTTT. It is translated as CASSFRGNGNQPQHF. The chain employs TRBV28 and TRBJ1-5; possible D gene TRBD1, 6 bases. The V gene lost 3 bases and the J gene lost 2 bases, with 11 bases spanning the gap. Germline assignment: CDR1 MDHEN and CDR2 SYDVKM. The CDR3 has 15 residues. Full variable domain (remainder filled in from reference TRBV28 and TRBJ1-5): DVKVTQSSRYLVKRTGEKVFLECVQDMDHENMFWYRQDPGLGLRLIYFSYDVKMKEKGDIPEGYSVSREKKERFSLILESASTNQTSMYLCASSFRGNGNQPQHFGDGTRLSIL.

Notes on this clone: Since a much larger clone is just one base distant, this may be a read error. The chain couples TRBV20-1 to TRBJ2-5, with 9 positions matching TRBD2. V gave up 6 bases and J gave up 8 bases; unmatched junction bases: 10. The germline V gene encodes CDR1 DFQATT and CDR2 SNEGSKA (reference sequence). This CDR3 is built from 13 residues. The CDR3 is CSAILAGGDTQYF. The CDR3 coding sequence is TGCAGTGCAATACTAGCGGGTGGGGATACCCAGTACTTC.

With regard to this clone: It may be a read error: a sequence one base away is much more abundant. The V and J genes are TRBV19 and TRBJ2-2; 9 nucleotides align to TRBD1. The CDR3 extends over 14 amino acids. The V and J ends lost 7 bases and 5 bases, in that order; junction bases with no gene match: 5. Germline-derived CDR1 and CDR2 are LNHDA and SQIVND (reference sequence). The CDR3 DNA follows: TGTGCCAGTATAGGACAGGGGTGGACCGGGGAGCTGTTTTTT. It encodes CASIGQGWTGELFF.

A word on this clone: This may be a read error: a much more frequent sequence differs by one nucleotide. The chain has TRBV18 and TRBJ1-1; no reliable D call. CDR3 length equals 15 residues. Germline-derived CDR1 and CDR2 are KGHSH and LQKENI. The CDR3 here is CVSSPDSIGNTEAFF. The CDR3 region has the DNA TGTGTCAGCTCACCCGACTCGATAGGGAACACTGAAGCTTTCTTT.

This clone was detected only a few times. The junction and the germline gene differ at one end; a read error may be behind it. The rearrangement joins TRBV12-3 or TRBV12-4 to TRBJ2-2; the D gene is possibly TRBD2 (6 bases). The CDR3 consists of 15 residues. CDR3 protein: CVSSFPGVRGRELFF. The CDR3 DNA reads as TGTGTCAGCAGTTTCCCGGGAGTAAGAGGCCGGGAGCTGTTTTTT.